This T cell receptor (beta chain) appears in the sequencing data of a study of graft-versus-host responses after intestinal transplantation. Study details: Isolated intestinal, liver-intestinal, or multivisceral transplants had been given to the recipients.

This clone was recorded only once. The antigen remains undetermined. At the DNA level, this CDR3 is encoded by other sequences in the same sample as well. The method was immunoSEQ multiplex PCR; TCRdb's version includes in-frame clones alone and lacks a portion of them. The sample holds 85,000 to 95,000 clones, 93% seen once. This receptor was identified in a human donor who received an intestinal transplant. This specimen consisted of unstimulated CD8+ T cells sorted from spleen or lymph node cells, obtained before intestinal transplant.

This CDR3 is CASSKQGVPSYNEQFF. In nucleotides, the CDR3 is TGTGCCAGCAGCAAACAAGGGGTACCCTCCTACAATGAGCAGTTCTTC. V and J are TRBV21-1 and TRBJ2-1; the table names TRBD1, a call not compared with the DNA. TRBV21-1 is a pseudogene. CDR3 length equals 16 residues.